The clone carrying this TCR beta chain has only a few counts. The antigen remains undetermined. Since all of the isolated RNA was reverse transcribed, expressed TCRB transcripts were what got sequenced. The repertoire was sequenced with immunoSEQ multiplex PCR; TCRdb's copy has only in-frame clones and lacks some. Found here are 120,000 to 150,000 clones, less than 15% of them singletons; the top ten hold under 1.5%. The data were obtained in a study of beta chain features in type 1 diabetes. Notes on the study in general: Moderate yet significant TCRB CDR3 shortening was seen in Type 1 diabetes patients in all four CD4+ subsets.

The germline V and J ends were trimmed by 4 bases and 5 bases, with 12 bases remaining between them. CDR3 length: 15 residues. Looked up from germline, CDR1 is SEHNR and CDR2 is FQNEAQ (reference sequence). The sequence was collected from a young man with type 1 diabetes. Source material: central memory CD4+ T cells from blood. The chain links TRBV7-9 to TRBJ1-6; D is unresolved. The CDR3 here is CASSWGSSDNSPLHF. DNA for the CDR3: TGTGCCAGCAGCTGGGGATCATCGGATAATTCACCCCTCCACTTT.